These 25 T cell receptor beta chains were sequenced from one sample in a study of shared clonotypes between healthy human individuals. Method: immunoSEQ multiplex PCR; TCRdb's copy keeps in-frame clones and lacks some. The data show roughly 770,000 clones, with 96% seen just once and over 0.2% held by the top ten. The naive CD8 population came from CD45RO-negative cells selected for CCR7, without terminally differentiated effector memory CD45RA+ cells. Sample: naive CD8+ T cells sorted from blood. Source of these receptors: a man aged 25 to 45 in good health.

Comments on this clone: Other DNA sequences of this sample code for an identical CDR3. V and J are TRBV9 and TRBJ2-7; D tentatively fits TRBD1 or TRBD2 (5 bases each). Between the trimmed V and J ends, which lost 0 bases and 0 bases, there was a span of 10 bases. Germline CDR1 is SGDLS and CDR2 is YYNGEE. The CDR3 is 15 amino acids. The CDR3 spells CASSVDGGVSYEQYF. In nucleotides, the CDR3 is TGTGCCAGCAGCGTAGATGGGGGAGTCTCCTACGAGCAGTACTTC.

CDR3 nucleotide sequence: TGTGCCAGCAGCCCCTTAGCGGGACGCGGATTCCGGGAGCAGTTCTTC. Encoded protein: CASSPLAGRGFREQFF. The chain recombines TRBV7-9 with TRBJ2-1, with 8 bases fitting TRBD2. The CDR3 runs to 16 residues. Germline V gene sequence: CDR1 SEHNR, CDR2 FQNEAQ (reference sequence). Trimming took 5 bases from V and 10 from J; bases not matched to a gene: 16.

This clone was seen only once. The gene calls are TRBV7-9 and TRBJ2-7, with TRBD2 matching over 15 bases. V dropped 5 bases and J dropped 4; count of bases not matched to a gene: 12. CDR1 and CDR2 (germline): SEHNR, FQNEAQ (reference sequence). The CDR3 is 18 amino acids. CDR3 nucleotide sequence: TGTGCCAGCAGCCCTCGGACTAGCGGGAGGGCCCTCTTGTACGAGCAGTACTTC. Its translation is CASSPRTSGRALLYEQYF.

A single count supports this clone. The rearrangement links TRBV5-7 to TRBJ2-7; a weak D match, TRBD1 (5 bases). TRBV5-7 qualifies as an ORF whose function is uncertain. There are 14 residues in the CDR3. Trimming left V 2 bases short and J 2 bases short, with 11 bases between. This CDR3 is CASSFKGDPYEQYF. In DNA form, the CDR3 reads TGTGCCAGCAGCTTTAAAGGGGATCCCTACGAGCAGTACTTC.

V gene TRBV5-4 combines with J gene TRBJ2-1, with D possibly matching TRBD2 (6 bases). Trimming pared 7 bases from V and 10 bases from J, leaving 21 bases between. The CDR3 loop spans 14 amino acids. CDR1 is SGHNT and CDR2 is YYREEE in the germline V gene (reference sequence). CDR3 sequence: CASPSLAGIGEQFF. CDR3 bases: TGTGCCAGCCCCTCTCTGGCGGGAATCGGCGAGCAGTTCTTC.

The chain combines TRBV6-5 with TRBJ2-2, with D tentatively TRBD1 (6 bases). The V and J ends lost 7 bases and 5 bases respectively, with 14 bases between them. Per germline, CDR1 MNHEY and CDR2 SVGAGI. CDR3 length: 14 residues. The DNA of the CDR3 is TGTGCCAGCACCCCAGGGGTACGGACCGGGGAGCTGTTTTTT. It is translated as CASTPGVRTGELFF.

The CDR3 here is CASSLAGWAGELFF. The CDR3 DNA reads as TGTGCCAGCAGCTTGGCAGGGTGGGCCGGGGAGCTGTTTTTT. This sequence joins TRBV5-6 and TRBJ2-2; D may be TRBD1 (5 bases). Trimming pared 0 bases from V and 6 bases from J, leaving 9 bases between. The CDR3 sequence is 14 residues long. Germline-derived CDR1 and CDR2 are SGHDT and YYEEEE.

The chain couples TRBV4-1 to TRBJ2-7, with 8 bases aligning to TRBD1. The germline CDR1 and CDR2 sequences are MGHRA and YSYEKL. CDR3 length: 16 residues. V lost 0 bases to trimming and J lost 3 bases; unmatched junction nucleotides: 7. CDR3 nucleotides: TGCGCCAGCAGCCAAGATCGGGGACAGGAATACTACGAGCAGTACTTC. Protein: CASSQDRGQEYYEQYF.

The V gene is TRBV27, the J gene TRBJ2-7; tentatively, D is TRBD1 (7 bases). This CDR3 is built from 12 residues. The V end lost 8 bases, the J end lost 3 bases, and 11 bases lay between the germline ends. The germline V gene encodes CDR1 MNHEY and CDR2 SMNVEV (reference sequence). CDR3 sequence: CASGGGYYEQYF. In nucleotides, the CDR3 is TGTGCCAGCGGAGGGGGCTACTACGAGCAGTACTTC.

The chain couples TRBV9 to TRBJ2-1; 12 nucleotides match TRBD2. The germline gives CDR1 SGDLS, CDR2 YYNGEE. V lost 4 bases, J lost 9 bases, and 5 bases stayed unmatched. This CDR3 is 14 amino acids long. The CDR3 is CASSTTSGSVEQFF. The CDR3 DNA reads TGTGCCAGCAGCACGACTAGCGGGAGCGTTGAGCAGTTCTTC.

The chain joins TRBV27 to TRBJ2-5, with D perhaps TRBD1 (8 bases). This CDR3 has 14 amino acids. CDR1 MNHEY and CDR2 SMNVEV come from the germline V gene (reference sequence). V lost 3 bases to trimming and J lost 5 bases, with 13 bases between them. The DNA of the CDR3 is TGTGCCAGCAGTTTTACAGGGGGGGTCGAGACCCAGTACTTC. Residues: CASSFTGGVETQYF.

The J gene is TRBJ2-7, the V gene TRBV28; D is ambiguous. The germline gives CDR1 MDHEN, CDR2 SYDVKM. Trimming took 6 bases from V and 3 from J, leaving 9 bases between them. The CDR3 has 12 amino acids. As DNA, the CDR3 is TGTGCCAGCAGCCAAATTAACTACGAGCAGTACTTC. Its translation: CASSQINYEQYF.

The chain recombines TRBV14 with TRBJ2-1; 10 nucleotides match TRBD2. The CDR3 covers 16 residues. CDR1 is SGHDN and CDR2 is FVKESK in the germline V gene. Losses at the gene ends were 2 bases for V and 4 bases for J; bases not matched to a gene: 5. CDR3: CASSQLLAGAYNEQFF. CDR3 DNA sequence: TGTGCCAGCAGCCAACTTCTAGCGGGAGCTTACAATGAGCAGTTCTTC.

About this clone itself: In the same sample, other DNA sequences code for this CDR3. The DNA of the CDR3 is TGTGCCAGCAGCCCGGGCAATCAGCCCCAGCATTTT. Its protein product is CASSPGNQPQHF. The genes are TRBV28 and TRBJ1-5; D is unclear. V lost 6 bases, J lost 2 bases, and 5 bases lay in between. CDR3 length: 12 residues. Germline V CDR1 and CDR2: MDHEN, SYDVKM.

The chain has TRBV27 and TRBJ2-1; D ambiguous. V was shortened by 3 bases and J by 5 bases, with 11 bases between the two germline ends. The CDR3 runs 14 residues. Germline-derived CDR1 and CDR2 are MNHEY and SMNVEV (reference sequence). The CDR3 region is CASSLLGPDNEQFF. The CDR3 nucleotides read TGTGCCAGCAGTTTGCTCGGACCCGACAATGAGCAGTTCTTC.

This sequence joins TRBV27 and TRBJ1-1; D is undetermined. V was clipped by 4 bases and J by 1 base, with 10 bases between them. Per the germline V gene, CDR1 is MNHEY and CDR2 is SMNVEV (reference sequence). This CDR3 is 14 amino acids long. The CDR3 here is CASSSFRENTEAFF. CDR3 bases: TGTGCCAGCAGTTCATTCCGGGAGAACACTGAAGCTTTCTTT.

The chain recombines TRBV19 with TRBJ2-7; possible D gene TRBD2, 6 bases. V lost 5 bases to trimming and J lost 6 bases, with 14 bases between them. The CDR3 sequence is 13 residues long. Germline lookup yields CDR1 LNHDA and CDR2 SQIVND (reference sequence). In nucleotides, the CDR3 is TGTGCCAGTAGTCCCCTCGGGGGAGGCGAGCAGTACTTC. It translates to CASSPLGGGEQYF.

The chain links TRBV28 to TRBJ2-5, with D possibly TRBD2 on 5 matching bases. Per the germline V gene, CDR1 is MDHEN and CDR2 is SYDVKM. V was shortened by 7 bases and J by 3 bases, with 24 bases between the two germline ends. The CDR3 runs 17 residues. The CDR3 DNA sequence: TGTGCCAGCAAGAACACCCGGGATAGGGCGAGGGAAGAGACCCAGTACTTC. It is translated as CASKNTRDRAREETQYF.

The chain joins TRBV2 to TRBJ2-3; 15 bases match TRBD2. Germline lookup yields CDR1 SNHLY and CDR2 FYNNEI. This CDR3 comprises 15 residues. V was pared by 10 bases and J by 5 bases, with 7 bases of the junction left unmatched. CDR3 bases: TGTGCCATCGGACTAGCGGGAGGGCAGGTAGATACGCAGTATTTT. This translates into CAIGLAGGQVDTQYF.

This chain links TRBV5-5 with TRBJ2-7; 9 bases map to TRBD2. This CDR3 has 18 amino acids. The germline CDR1 and CDR2 sequences are SGHKS and YYEKEE (reference sequence). Trimming took 6 bases from V and 3 from J; bases not matched to a gene: 19. Here the CDR3 reads CASTPPPRLADKVYEQYF. The CDR3 DNA reads as TGTGCCAGCACCCCCCCTCCGAGACTAGCGGACAAAGTCTACGAGCAGTACTTC.

V and J are TRBV7-8 and TRBJ2-7; the D is unclear. Trimming took off 5 bases at V and 9 bases at J, with 17 bases between the two ends. Germline V gene lookup returns CDR1 SGHVS and CDR2 FQNEAQ. The CDR3 spans 13 residues. CDR3 sequence reads: CASSAHLGDGQYF. CDR3 sequence (DNA): TGTGCCAGCAGCGCTCACCTAGGAGATGGGCAGTACTTC.

This clone is a singleton in its sample. The chain has TRBV5-5 and TRBJ2-1; the match to TRBD2 covers 11 bases. V was pared by 6 bases and J by 8 bases, with 10 bases of the junction left unmatched. The V gene's germline CDR1 is SGHKS and CDR2 YYEKEE (reference sequence). CDR3 length: 15 amino acids. The CDR3 region is CASTIASGRSDEQFF. The CDR3 DNA reads TGTGCCAGCACCATCGCTAGCGGGAGGTCGGATGAGCAGTTCTTC.

The chain couples TRBV15 to TRBJ2-7, with D perhaps TRBD1 (6 bases). The CDR3 runs 14 residues. The germline gives CDR1 LNHNV, CDR2 YYDKDF (reference sequence). Deletions cut 1 base from V and 2 bases from J, with 9 bases between. The CDR3 DNA is TGTGCCACCAGCAGAGGCGACAGGACCTACGAGCAGTACTTC. As protein: CATSRGDRTYEQYF.

The chain employs TRBV11-3 and TRBJ1-4, with D unclear. The CDR3 sequence is 13 residues long. The germline V gene encodes CDR1 SGHNT and CDR2 YENEEA. V lost 11 bases and J 4 bases, leaving 14 bases between the germline ends. CDR3 protein: CAGPSPHNEKLFF. The CDR3 DNA sequence: TGTGCCGGGCCCTCACCCCATAATGAAAAACTGTTTTTT.

The chain uses TRBV7-9 and TRBJ2-7; D may be TRBD2 (6 bases). V lost 5 bases to trimming and J lost 0 bases, with 14 bases between them. CDR1 and CDR2 (germline): SEHNR, FQNEAQ (reference sequence). This CDR3 comprises 15 residues. CDR3 nucleotides: TGTGCCAGCAGCGCGCTCGGACTATCCTCCTACGAGCAGTACTTC. This encodes CASSALGLSSYEQYF. Filled out from reference TRBV7-9 and TRBJ2-7, the complete variable domain reads DTGVSQNPRHKITKRGQNVTFRCDPISEHNRLYWYRQTLGQGPEFLTYFQNEAQLEKSRLLSDRFSAERPKGSFSTLEIQRTEQGDSAMYLCASSALGLSSYEQYFGPGTRLTVT.